This T cell receptor beta chain originates from a study of beta chain features in type 1 diabetes. Study information: The patient and healthy donor groups were comparable for age, gender and cell yields. Study-wide points: There was no resolution here of whether HLA type influences TCRB rearrangement. For Type 1 diabetes patients, all four CD4+ subsets carried TCRB CDR3s that were moderately but significantly shorter.

TCRB transcripts that were expressed got sequenced, as all of the isolated RNA had been reverse transcribed. Clones were sequenced by immunoSEQ multiplex PCR, and TCRdb holds only the in-frame ones, with some missing. The profile covers roughly 350,000 clones, with 8.5% to 10% appearing a single time and about 0.6% taken by the ten largest. About this clone: No antigen is known for it.

The V gene end was trimmed by 0 bases and the J gene end by 6 bases; junction bases not matched to a gene: 5. CDR1 is MGHRA and CDR2 is YSYEKL in the germline V gene. The CDR3 is made up of 15 amino acids. Only one heparinised blood draw was taken per donor, and its volume averaged about 120 mL. Each sorted population was over 95% pure. The TCR sequence derives from a man younger than 45 with type 1 diabetes. The rearrangement links TRBV4-1 to TRBJ2-1; 7 nucleotides line up with TRBD1. Sequenced: central memory CD4+ T cells from blood. CDR3 loop: CASSQDKTGANEQFF. The CDR3 DNA reads TGCGCCAGCAGCCAAGATAAAACAGGGGCCAATGAGCAGTTCTTC.